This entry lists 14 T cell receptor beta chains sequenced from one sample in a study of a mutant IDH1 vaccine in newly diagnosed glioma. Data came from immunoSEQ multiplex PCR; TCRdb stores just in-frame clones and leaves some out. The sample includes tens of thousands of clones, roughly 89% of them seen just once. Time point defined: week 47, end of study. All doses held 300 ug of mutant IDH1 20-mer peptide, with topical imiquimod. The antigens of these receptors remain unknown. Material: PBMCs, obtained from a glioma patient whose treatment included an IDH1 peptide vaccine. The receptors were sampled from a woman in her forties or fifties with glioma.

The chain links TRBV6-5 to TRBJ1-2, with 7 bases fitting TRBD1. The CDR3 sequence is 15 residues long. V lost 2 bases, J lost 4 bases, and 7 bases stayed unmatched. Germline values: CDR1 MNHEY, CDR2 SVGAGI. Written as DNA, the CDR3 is TGTGCCAGCAGTTACAGGGACAGTTTTAGCTATGGCTACACCTTC. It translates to CASSYRDSFSYGYTF.

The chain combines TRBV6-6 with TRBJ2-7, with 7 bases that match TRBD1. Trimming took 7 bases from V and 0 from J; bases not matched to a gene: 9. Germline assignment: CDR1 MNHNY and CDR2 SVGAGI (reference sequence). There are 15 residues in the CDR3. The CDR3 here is CASTATGPISYEQYF. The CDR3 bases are TGTGCCAGCACCGCGACAGGGCCTATCTCCTACGAGCAGTACTTC.

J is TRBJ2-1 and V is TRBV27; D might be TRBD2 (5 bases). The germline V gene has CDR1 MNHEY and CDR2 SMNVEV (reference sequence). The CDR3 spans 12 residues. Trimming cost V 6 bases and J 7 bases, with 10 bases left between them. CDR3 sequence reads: CASSVGSNEQFF. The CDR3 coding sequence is TGTGCCAGCAGCGTAGGGAGTAATGAGCAGTTCTTC.

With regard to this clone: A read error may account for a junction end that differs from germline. In DNA form, the CDR3 reads TGTGCCAGCATTCGACCGGGACAGGGTCCGAACTTC. Translation gives CASIRPGQGPNF. The rearrangement joins TRBV6-1 to TRBJ2-4; TRBD1 aligns across 9 bases. This CDR3 region has 12 residues. CDR1 is MNHNS and CDR2 is SASEGT in the germline V gene.

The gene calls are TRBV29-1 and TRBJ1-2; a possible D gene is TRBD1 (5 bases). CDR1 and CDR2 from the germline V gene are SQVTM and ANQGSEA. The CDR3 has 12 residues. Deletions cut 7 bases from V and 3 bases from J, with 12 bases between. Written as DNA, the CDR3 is TGCAGCGCCCAAACCAGGGACTATGGCTACACCTTC. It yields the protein CSAQTRDYGYTF.

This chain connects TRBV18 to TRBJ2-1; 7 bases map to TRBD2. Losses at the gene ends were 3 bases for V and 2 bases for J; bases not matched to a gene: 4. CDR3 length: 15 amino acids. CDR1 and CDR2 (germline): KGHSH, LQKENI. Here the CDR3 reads CASSPERGTYNEQFF. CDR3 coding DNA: TGTGCCAGCTCACCCGAGCGGGGTACCTACAATGAGCAGTTCTTC.

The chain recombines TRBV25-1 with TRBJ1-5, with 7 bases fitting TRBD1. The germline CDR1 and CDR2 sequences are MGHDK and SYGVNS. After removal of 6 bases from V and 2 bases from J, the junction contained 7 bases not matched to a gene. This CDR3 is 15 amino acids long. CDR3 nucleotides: TGTGCCAGCAGAGCAACAGGGGCCGGCAATCAGCCCCAGCATTTT. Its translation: CASRATGAGNQPQHF.

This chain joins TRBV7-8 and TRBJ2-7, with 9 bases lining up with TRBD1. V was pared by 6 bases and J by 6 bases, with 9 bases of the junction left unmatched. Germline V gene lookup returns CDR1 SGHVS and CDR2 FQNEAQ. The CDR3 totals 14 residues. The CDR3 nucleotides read TGTGCCAGCAGGTCGATCGGACAGGGGTTCGAGCAGTACTTC. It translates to CASRSIGQGFEQYF.

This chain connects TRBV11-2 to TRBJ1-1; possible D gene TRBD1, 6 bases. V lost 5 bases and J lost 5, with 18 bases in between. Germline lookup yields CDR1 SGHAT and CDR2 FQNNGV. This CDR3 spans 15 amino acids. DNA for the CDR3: TGTGCCAGCAGCGCGTCGGGGGGGCGTTGGACTGAAGCTTTCTTT. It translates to CASSASGGRWTEAFF.

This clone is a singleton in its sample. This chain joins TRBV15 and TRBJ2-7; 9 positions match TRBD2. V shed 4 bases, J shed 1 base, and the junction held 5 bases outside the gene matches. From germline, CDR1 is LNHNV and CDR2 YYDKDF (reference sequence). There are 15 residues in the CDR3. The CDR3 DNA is TGTGCCACCAGCAACCTAGCGGGACTTTCCTACGAGCAGTACTTC. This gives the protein CATSNLAGLSYEQYF.

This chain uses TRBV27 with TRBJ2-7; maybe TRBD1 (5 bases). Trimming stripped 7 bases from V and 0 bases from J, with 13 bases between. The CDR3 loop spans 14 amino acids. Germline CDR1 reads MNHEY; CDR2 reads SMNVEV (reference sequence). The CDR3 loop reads CASIGQGSSYEQYF. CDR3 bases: TGTGCCAGCATTGGGCAGGGCAGCTCCTACGAGCAGTACTTC.

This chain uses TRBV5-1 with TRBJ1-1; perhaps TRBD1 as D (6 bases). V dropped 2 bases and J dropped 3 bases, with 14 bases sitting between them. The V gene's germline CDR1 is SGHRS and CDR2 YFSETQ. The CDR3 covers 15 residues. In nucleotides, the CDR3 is TGCGCCAGCAGCTTAACAGGGACGGCGGACACTGAAGCTTTCTTT. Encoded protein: CASSLTGTADTEAFF.

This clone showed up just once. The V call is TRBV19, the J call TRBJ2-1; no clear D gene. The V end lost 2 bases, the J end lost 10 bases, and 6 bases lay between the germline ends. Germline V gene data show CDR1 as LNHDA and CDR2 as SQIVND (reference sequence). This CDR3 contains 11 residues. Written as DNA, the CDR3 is TGTGCCAGTAGTATACTCGGCGAGCAGTTCTTC. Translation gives CASSILGEQFF.

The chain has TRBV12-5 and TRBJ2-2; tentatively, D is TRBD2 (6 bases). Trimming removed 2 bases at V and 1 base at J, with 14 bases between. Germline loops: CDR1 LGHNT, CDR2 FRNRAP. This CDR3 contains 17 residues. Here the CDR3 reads CASGLSQRVRNTGELFF. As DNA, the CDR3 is TGTGCTAGTGGTTTGTCTCAGCGGGTCAGGAACACCGGGGAGCTGTTTTTT.